Presented here are 5 T cell receptor beta chains from one specimen sequenced in a study of blood T cell repertoires in COVID-19. Profiling relied on immunoSEQ multiplex PCR, and the TCRdb table lists in-frame clones only, not all of them. The sample carries some 97,000 clones, around 90% recorded once. Sample: peripheral blood. The receptors originated from a man between 65 and 79 years old with acute or convalescent COVID-19.

The chain joins TRBV12-3 or TRBV12-4 to TRBJ2-3; D is uncertain. Trimming cost V 3 bases and J 6 bases, with 10 bases left between them. The CDR3 contains 13 residues. The CDR3, as DNA: TGTGCCAGCAGTTTTTTCACTACTGATACGCAGTATTTT. This translates into CASSFFTTDTQYF.

The V gene is TRBV5-8, the J gene TRBJ2-7; possible D gene TRBD2, 6 bases. CDR3 size: 14 residues. The V end was cut by 6 bases, the J end by 0 bases, with 13 bases between. Germline V gene sequence: CDR1 SGHTS, CDR2 YDEGEE. The CDR3 nucleotides are TGTGCCAGCAAGACGGGACTTAACTCCTACGAGCAGTACTTC. The encoded protein is CASKTGLNSYEQYF.

The chain uses TRBV7-9 and TRBJ1-2; D gene unclear. The V and J ends lost 0 bases and 3 bases respectively, with 11 bases between them. CDR1 is SEHNR, CDR2 FQNEAQ, per germline (reference sequence). CDR3 length equals 15 residues. CDR3 loop: CASSLAFEAHYGYTF. CDR3 DNA: TGTGCCAGCAGCTTAGCTTTCGAGGCGCACTATGGCTACACCTTC.

The V gene is TRBV4-1, the J gene TRBJ2-2, with a weak D call TRBD1 (6 bases). The CDR3 contains 17 residues. Germline V gene sequence: CDR1 MGHRA, CDR2 YSYEKL. V gave up 0 bases and J gave up 4 bases, with 15 bases separating them. CDR3 nucleotide sequence: TGCGCCAGCAGCCAAGAATGGAGGCCCAGGGGCACCGGGGAGCTGTTTTTT. Its translation is CASSQEWRPRGTGELFF.

The chain combines TRBV24-1 with TRBJ2-2; 7 bases line up with TRBD1. J lost 3 bases, V lost 0 bases, and 3 bases had no gene match. From germline, CDR1 is KGHDR and CDR2 SFDVKD. The CDR3 sequence is 16 residues long. The DNA of the CDR3 is TGTGCCACCAGTGATTTGAGTCAGGGGGACACCGGGGAGCTGTTTTTT. It translates to CATSDLSQGDTGELFF.